One and the same sample provided the 24 T cell receptor beta chains below, sequenced in a study of blood T cell repertoires in COVID-19. The assay was immunoSEQ multiplex PCR, and TCRdb's table has in-frame clones only and misses some. The table lists some 160,000 clones, about 83% of them singletons. Sequenced input: peripheral blood. The source of these receptors is a human donor in a cohort sampled during active COVID-19.

J is TRBJ2-7 and V is TRBV6-1; D not certain. This CDR3 contains 11 residues. V was clipped by 2 bases and J by 3 bases, with 2 bases between them. Germline V lookup: CDR1 MNHNS, CDR2 SASEGT. CDR3 region: CASSELYEQYF. The CDR3, as DNA: TGTGCCAGCAGTGAACTCTACGAGCAGTACTTC.

The chain couples TRBV28 to TRBJ2-1; TRBD1 matches 12 bases. Germline V gene sequence: CDR1 MDHEN, CDR2 SYDVKM. CDR3 length: 14 residues. Trimming at V came to 6 bases and at J to 7 bases, leaving 4 bases not matched to a gene. The CDR3 is CASRGTGGWNEQFF. CDR3 sequence (DNA): TGTGCCAGCAGGGGGACAGGGGGCTGGAATGAGCAGTTCTTC.

This clone was detected only once. The rearrangement joins TRBV24-1 to TRBJ1-1, with TRBD1 matching 12 bases. This CDR3 is built from 13 residues. V was clipped by 7 bases and J by 11 bases; unmatched bases: 7. Germline V gives CDR1 KGHDR, CDR2 SFDVKD. Here the CDR3 reads CATSPGQGAGAFF. The CDR3 nucleotides are TGTGCCACCAGCCCGGGACAGGGGGCGGGTGCTTTCTTT.

The rearrangement uses TRBV7-9 and TRBJ2-2; TRBD1 aligns across 7 bases. The CDR3 runs to 15 residues. Looked up from germline, CDR1 is SEHNR and CDR2 is FQNEAQ (reference sequence). V lost 5 bases to trimming and J lost 4 bases; unmatched junction nucleotides: 7. CDR3 residues: CASSHMDRPTGELFF. DNA for the CDR3: TGTGCCAGCAGCCATATGGACAGGCCCACCGGGGAGCTGTTTTTT.

CDR3 sequence reads: CASPDRELLGYTF. CDR3 nucleotide sequence: TGTGCCAGTCCGGACAGGGAGCTCCTTGGCTACACCTTC. The genes are TRBV2 and TRBJ1-2, with 8 bases fitting TRBD1. V gave up 9 bases and J gave up 7 bases; unmatched junction bases: 10. Germline V gene data show CDR1 as SNHLY and CDR2 as FYNNEI. The CDR3 consists of 13 residues. The full variable domain, its missing parts supplied by reference TRBV2 and TRBJ1-2, is EPEVTQTPSHQVTQMGQEVILRCVPISNHLYFYWYRQILGQKVEFLVSFYNNEISEKSEIFDDQFSVERPDGSNFTLKIRSTKLEDSAMYFCASPDRELLGYTFGSGTRLTVV.

The V and J genes are TRBV7-2 and TRBJ1-2; 8 nucleotides line up with TRBD1. V was pared by 4 bases and J by 8 bases, with 6 bases of the junction left unmatched. Germline V lookup: CDR1 SGHTA, CDR2 FQGNSA. This CDR3 has 13 amino acids. The CDR3 DNA follows: TGTGCCAGCAGCTATCAGGGGGCGAAAGGCTACACCTTC. Translation gives CASSYQGAKGYTF.

This rearrangement joins TRBV6-5 to TRBJ1-6; D not certain. The germline CDR1 and CDR2 sequences are MNHEY and SVGAGI. V dropped 8 bases and J dropped 7 bases, with 9 bases sitting between them. This CDR3 is 12 amino acids long. The DNA of the CDR3 is TGTGCCAGCCAGAACCCCAATTCACCCCTCCACTTT. Its translation: CASQNPNSPLHF.

The J gene is TRBJ2-1, the V gene TRBV6-4; D is possibly TRBD1 (5 bases). The V gene's germline CDR1 is MRHNA and CDR2 SNTAGT. The CDR3 length is 16 residues. Trimming took off 2 bases at V and 0 bases at J, with 11 bases between the two ends. Here the CDR3 reads CASSDGPGLSYNEQFF. Here the CDR3 DNA reads TGTGCCAGCAGTGACGGGCCAGGGCTCTCCTACAATGAGCAGTTCTTC.

The V gene is TRBV3-1 (or the pseudogene TRBV3-2), the J gene TRBJ2-7; TRBD1 might be the D (6 bases). Trimming left V 1 base short and J 11 bases short, with 18 bases between. This CDR3 contains 14 residues. Germline loops: CDR1 LGHDT, CDR2 YNNKEL (reference sequence). Written as DNA, the CDR3 is TGTGCCAGCAGCCAAGGCCCGGACAGAACGGGCAAGTACTTC. It encodes CASSQGPDRTGKYF.

This clone was counted between two and nine times. The rearrangement joins TRBV6-5 to TRBJ1-1, with D unclear. Looked up from germline, CDR1 is MNHEY and CDR2 is SVGAGI. CDR3 length: 14 amino acids. The ends were cut back, 4 bases at V and 6 bases at J, with 15 bases in the middle. The CDR3 bases are TGTGCCAGCAGTTCGCTGGGCCTTTCGGCTGAAGCTTTCTTT. Its protein is CASSSLGLSAEAFF.

The chain combines TRBV6-5 with TRBJ2-7, with 9 bases that match TRBD1. V lost 2 bases, J lost 2 bases, and 4 bases stayed unmatched. This CDR3 comprises 15 residues. The germline CDR1 and CDR2 sequences are MNHEY and SVGAGI. The CDR3 reads CASSYPRTGAYEQYF. DNA of the CDR3: TGTGCCAGCAGTTACCCACGGACAGGGGCCTACGAGCAGTACTTC.

The rearrangement links TRBV7-8 to TRBJ1-1; 7 nucleotides match TRBD1. CDR3 length: 15 residues. Germline assignment: CDR1 SGHVS and CDR2 FQNEAQ. Losses at the gene ends were 0 bases for V and 4 bases for J; bases not matched to a gene: 5. The CDR3 here is CASSLAKGQLTEAFF. Here the CDR3 DNA reads TGTGCCAGCAGCTTAGCCAAGGGACAGCTCACTGAAGCTTTCTTT.

The rearrangement uses TRBV6-2 or TRBV6-3 and TRBJ1-6, with 11 positions matching TRBD1. Germline V CDR1 and CDR2: MNHEY, SVGEGT. Trimming cost V 7 bases and J 14 bases; bases outside gene matches: 10. This CDR3 contains 14 residues. The CDR3 DNA sequence: TGTGCCAGCAACCCGGGACAGGGGGGCCCCGCCCTCCACTTT. Protein: CASNPGQGGPALHF.

Regarding this clone: One end of the junction fails to match germline, which may point to a read error. This chain's CDR3 is CASSLGRGGRLQETQYF. In nucleotides, the CDR3 is TGTGCTAGCAGCTTAGGGAGGGGCGGGCGCCTCCAAGAGACCCAGTACTTC. This sequence joins TRBV7-7 and TRBJ2-5; TRBD2 matches at 7 bases. The V gene's germline CDR1 is SSHAT and CDR2 FNYEAQ (reference sequence). This CDR3 region has 17 residues.

This sequence joins TRBV2 and TRBJ2-7; unclear D gene. This CDR3 contains 12 residues. Between the trimmed V and J ends, which lost 6 bases and 1 base, there was a span of 7 bases. Germline CDR1 and CDR2: SNHLY and FYNNEI. CDR3 in DNA: TGTGCCAGCAGCGCCACTTCCTACGAGCAGTACTTC. This encodes CASSATSYEQYF.

This chain uses TRBV6-2 or TRBV6-3 with TRBJ2-7; 7 bases line up with TRBD2. Trimming removed 2 bases from V and 4 bases from J; junction bases left unmatched: 8. Germline lookup yields CDR1 MNHEY and CDR2 SVGEGT. The CDR3 sequence is 15 residues long. For the CDR3, the DNA is TGTGCCAGCAGTTACGGTTCCGGGGGGATTTACGAGCAGTACTTC. Translated: CASSYGSGGIYEQYF.

The V and J genes are TRBV11-2 and TRBJ1-2; D not resolved. The CDR3 loop spans 14 amino acids. V was cut by 0 bases and J by 8 bases, with 13 bases left in between. Germline assignment: CDR1 SGHAT and CDR2 FQNNGV. The CDR3 region has the DNA TGTGCCAGCAGCTTAGATTTCGGGGTCGGAGGCTACACCTTC. This gives the protein CASSLDFGVGGYTF.

This clone turned up a few times. The V gene is TRBV7-2, the J gene TRBJ1-6; 8 bases align to TRBD1. CDR1 is SGHTA and CDR2 is FQGNSA in the germline V gene. V gave up 4 bases and J gave up 9 bases; unmatched junction bases: 5. The CDR3 has 14 amino acids. This CDR3 is CASSSGGPSSPLHF. The CDR3 DNA follows: TGTGCCAGCAGCTCAGGGGGCCCTTCTTCACCCCTCCACTTT. Full variable domain (outside the CDR3, taken from reference TRBV7-2 and TRBJ1-6): GAGVSQSPSNKVTEKGKDVELRCDPISGHTALYWYRQSLGQGLEFLIYFQGNSAPDKSGLPSDRFSAERTGGSVSTLTIQRTQQEDSAVYLCASSSGGPSSPLHFGNGTRLTVT.

Only a few counts were recorded for this clone. V gene TRBV27 combines with J gene TRBJ1-1; D is undetermined. The germline V and J ends were trimmed by 8 bases and 0 bases, with 7 bases remaining between them. Germline CDR1 is MNHEY and CDR2 is SMNVEV (reference sequence). The CDR3 is 12 residues long. The CDR3 nucleotides are TGTGCCAGCGGGGAGATGAACACTGAAGCTTTCTTT. Protein sequence: CASGEMNTEAFF.

The chain uses TRBV6-6 and TRBJ2-4; 8 positions agree with TRBD2. The CDR3 covers 13 residues. Looked up from germline, CDR1 is MNHNY and CDR2 is SVGAGI (reference sequence). The ends lost 7 bases at V and 5 bases at J; junction bases unmatched: 4. CDR3 region: CASKAGGENIQYF. Written as DNA, the CDR3 is TGTGCCAGCAAGGCGGGGGGCGAAAACATTCAGTACTTC.

The chain recombines TRBV18 with TRBJ2-5; possible D gene TRBD2, 6 bases. CDR3 length equals 15 residues. Germline values: CDR1 KGHSH, CDR2 LQKENI. Trimming took 2 bases from V and 7 from J, leaving 17 bases between them. The CDR3 protein is CASSPAREPAGTQYF. The DNA of the CDR3 is TGTGCCAGCTCACCAGCCCGGGAGCCTGCAGGGACCCAGTACTTC. Together with reference TRBV18 and TRBJ2-5, the CDR3 gives the full variable domain: NAGVMQNPRHLVRRRGQEARLRCSPMKGHSHVYWYRQLPEEGLKFMVYLQKENIIDESGMPKERFSAEFPKEGPSILRIQQVVRGDSAAYFCASSPAREPAGTQYFGPGTRLLVL.

The genes are TRBV19 and TRBJ1-5; perhaps TRBD1 as D (5 bases). V shed 1 base and J shed 0 bases, with 7 bases lying between them. CDR3 size: 15 residues. The germline gives CDR1 LNHDA, CDR2 SQIVND (reference sequence). For the CDR3, the DNA is TGTGCCAGTAGTATAGGACAGTTTAGCAATCAGCCCCAGCATTTT. Its translation: CASSIGQFSNQPQHF.

The chain recombines TRBV7-8 with TRBJ1-1; TRBD1 aligns across 9 bases. After removal of 5 bases from V and 0 bases from J, the junction contained 7 bases not matched to a gene. The CDR3 sequence is 16 residues long. Germline values: CDR1 SGHVS, CDR2 FQNEAQ. The chain's CDR3 is CASSPNRGRMNTEAFF. CDR3 sequence (DNA): TGTGCCAGCAGCCCCAACAGGGGGCGGATGAACACTGAAGCTTTCTTT.

The gene calls are TRBV3-1 (or the pseudogene TRBV3-2) and TRBJ1-1, with 12 nucleotides matching TRBD1. Germline loops: CDR1 LGHDT, CDR2 YNNKEL (reference sequence). Trimming took 1 base from V and 1 from J; bases not matched to a gene: 10. The CDR3 has 19 residues. The DNA of the CDR3 is TGTGCCAGCAGCCAAGTAGGGTCGGGACAGGGGGCCTCGAACACTGAAGCTTTCTTT. It is translated as CASSQVGSGQGASNTEAFF.